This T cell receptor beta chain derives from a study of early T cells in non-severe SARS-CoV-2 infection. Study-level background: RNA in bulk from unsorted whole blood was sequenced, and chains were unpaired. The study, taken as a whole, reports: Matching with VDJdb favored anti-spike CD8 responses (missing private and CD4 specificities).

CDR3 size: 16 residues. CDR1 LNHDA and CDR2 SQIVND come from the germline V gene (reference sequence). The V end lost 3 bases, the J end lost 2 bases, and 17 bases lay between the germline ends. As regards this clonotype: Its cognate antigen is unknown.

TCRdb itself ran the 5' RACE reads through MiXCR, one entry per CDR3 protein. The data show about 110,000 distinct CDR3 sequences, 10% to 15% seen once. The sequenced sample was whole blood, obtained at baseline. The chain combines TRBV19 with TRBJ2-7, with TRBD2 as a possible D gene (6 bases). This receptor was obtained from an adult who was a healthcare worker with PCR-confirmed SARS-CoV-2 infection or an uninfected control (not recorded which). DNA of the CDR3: TGTGCCAGTAGTATTCACCCCGGGACTCAGCCCTACGAGCAGTACTTC. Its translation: CASSIHPGTQPYEQYF.